This T cell receptor (beta chain) was captured in a study of T cell repertoires and HLA-DP antigens. Study-wide background: Transduced HeLa cells presented HLA-DP to CD4+ T cells.

The table came from immunoSEQ multiplex PCR; TCRdb's copy has only in-frame clones and leaves some out. Here the sample spans 75,000 to 90,000 clones, about 89% being singletons. Untouched CD4+ T cells were bead-isolated at about 97.7% purity. As to this clone: Its antigen is as yet unknown.

Germline CDR1 is MNHNY and CDR2 is SVGAGI (reference sequence). The CDR3 consists of 16 residues. The germline V and J ends were trimmed by 2 bases and 2 bases, with 14 bases remaining between them. Notes on the study in general: Average cumulative frequency of previously undetected clones was approximately 34% against one allele and approximately 49% against the other.

This receptor was identified in a man aged 50 or older in good health and CMV-seronegative. The chain links TRBV6-6 to TRBJ2-3; TRBD1 might be the D (5 bases). The specimen was CD4+ T cells from PBMCs. The chain's CDR3 is CASSYADKRPTDTQYF. The CDR3 region has the DNA TGTGCCAGCAGTTACGCGGACAAGAGACCCACAGATACGCAGTATTTT.